The 15 T cell receptor beta chains reported below all come from one sample, sequenced in a study of OX40 agonist ivuxolimab in advanced cancers. This table comes from immunoSEQ multiplex PCR, and its TCRdb copy is limited to in-frame clones, with some not included. In the table there are under 100,000 clones, about 84% of which are singletons. The sample in question was CD4+ or CD8+ T cells sorted from blood, obtained in a trial of the OX40 agonist ivuxolimab. These receptors were obtained from an adult with an advanced solid tumor such as melanoma, head and neck, liver or kidney cancer.

The chain recombines TRBV7-2 with TRBJ2-1; no reliable D call. V was trimmed by 1 base and J by 6 bases, leaving 13 bases between them. The germline V gene has CDR1 SGHTA and CDR2 FQGNSA. CDR3 size: 15 residues. For the CDR3, the DNA is TGTGCCAGCAGCTTAGTCCCACCCCCCTTCAATGAGCAGTTCTTC. Protein product: CASSLVPPPFNEQFF.

The chain joins TRBV19 to TRBJ1-1, with D possibly matching TRBD1 (5 bases). Trimming removed 0 bases from V and 5 bases from J, with 10 bases in between. Germline CDR1 LNHDA, CDR2 SQIVND (reference sequence). CDR3 length equals 14 residues. CDR3 residues: CASSIEGVKTEAFF. In DNA, the CDR3 is TGTGCCAGTAGTATAGAAGGGGTAAAGACTGAAGCTTTCTTT.

This clone appeared a few times. This rearrangement joins TRBV5-1 to TRBJ1-3; a weak D match, TRBD1 (5 bases). Germline CDR1 reads SGHRS; CDR2 reads YFSETQ. Trimming left V 4 bases short and J 1 base short, with 12 bases between. CDR3 length: 15 residues. CDR3 nucleotide sequence: TGCGCCAGCAGCCTCGTCGCAGGGTCTGGAAACACCATATATTTT. It is translated as CASSLVAGSGNTIYF.

This chain uses TRBV21-1 with TRBJ2-1; TRBD2 reflects the table's D call only, with no check against the DNA. TRBV21-1 is reported as a pseudogene. This CDR3 region has 16 residues. The CDR3: CASNRLAGGSYNEQFF. The CDR3 bases are TGTGCCAGCAACCGACTAGCGGGAGGCTCCTACAATGAGCAGTTCTTC.

The CDR3 bases are TGTGCCAGCAGTTACTCACGGTCCAGGGCAGATACGCAGTATTTT. It translates to CASSYSRSRADTQYF. This sequence joins TRBV6-6 and TRBJ2-3, with D maybe TRBD1 (5 bases). The CDR3 has 15 residues. Trimming removed 0 bases at V and 4 bases at J, with 11 bases between. Germline V gives CDR1 MNHNY, CDR2 SVGAGI (reference sequence).

A word on this clone: It may be a read error: a sequence one base away is much more abundant. CDR3 coding DNA: TGTGCCAGCGGTGAGTCGGAGGGTGGCAATGAGCAGTTCTTC. This codes for CASGESEGGNEQFF. V is TRBV6-5 and J is TRBJ2-1, with D perhaps TRBD2 (6 bases). Germline-derived CDR1 and CDR2 are MNHEY and SVGAGI. Trimming took off 8 bases at V and 6 bases at J, with 17 bases between the two ends. CDR3 size: 14 residues.

The chain combines TRBV18 with TRBJ2-5; 14 bases map to TRBD2. CDR3 length equals 18 residues. The germline gives CDR1 KGHSH, CDR2 LQKENI. V was pared by 5 bases and J by 3 bases, with 11 bases of the junction left unmatched. The CDR3 DNA sequence: TGTGCCAGCTCAACTCGACTAGCGGGGGGGCCGCGAGAAGAGACCCAGTACTTC. Translated: CASSTRLAGGPREETQYF. Looking up the rest from reference TRBV18 and TRBJ2-5 gives the full variable domain: NAGVMQNPRHLVRRRGQEARLRCSPMKGHSHVYWYRQLPEEGLKFMVYLQKENIIDESGMPKERFSAEFPKEGPSILRIQQVVRGDSAAYFCASSTRLAGGPREETQYFGPGTRLLVL.

The chain couples TRBV6-1 to TRBJ2-5; possibly TRBD2 for D (7 bases). In germline, CDR1 is MNHNS, CDR2 SASEGT. The CDR3 has 16 residues. V was clipped by 4 bases and J by 5 bases, with 20 bases between them. The CDR3 region is CASSAAGAGEWETQYF. The CDR3 nucleotides read TGTGCCAGCAGTGCGGCAGGGGCGGGAGAATGGGAGACCCAGTACTTC.

This sequence joins TRBV29-1 and TRBJ2-7; the match to TRBD2 covers 10 bases. Germline CDR1 SQVTM, CDR2 ANQGSEA. The trim removed 6 bases at V and 5 bases at J, leaving 7 bases unmatched. The CDR3 spans 13 residues. The CDR3 loop is CSVISGGAHEQYF. The CDR3, as DNA: TGCAGCGTCATCAGCGGGGGGGCCCACGAGCAGTACTTC.

The chain employs TRBV15 and TRBJ2-3, with D maybe TRBD2 (6 bases). The V end lost 0 bases, the J end lost 1 base, and 14 bases lay between the germline ends. This CDR3 has 17 amino acids. Germline CDR1 reads LNHNV; CDR2 reads YYDKDF (reference sequence). The DNA of the CDR3 is TGTGCCACCAGCAGAGATGGGGACTTGCGGGGCACAGATACGCAGTATTTT. This encodes CATSRDGDLRGTDTQYF.

V and J are TRBV7-6 and TRBJ1-1; no reliable D call. The ends were cut back, 2 bases at V and 0 bases at J, with 1 base in the middle. CDR3 size: 12 residues. Looked up from germline, CDR1 is SGHVS and CDR2 is FNYEAQ. The CDR3: CASSLLNTEAFF. The CDR3 DNA follows: TGTGCCAGCAGCTTACTGAACACTGAAGCTTTCTTT.

The rearrangement joins TRBV5-6 to TRBJ1-1, with D uncertain. Germline V lookup: CDR1 SGHDT, CDR2 YYEEEE. CDR3 length: 13 amino acids. Trimming pared 2 bases from V and 3 bases from J, leaving 8 bases between. The DNA of the CDR3 is TGTGCCAGCAGCTTAGGGAGCCACACTGAAGCTTTCTTT. Amino acids: CASSLGSHTEAFF.

This clone appeared once. The rearrangement uses TRBV10-1 and TRBJ2-1, with D possibly TRBD1 on 6 matching bases. The germline CDR1 and CDR2 sequences are WNHNN and SYGVQD (reference sequence). The CDR3 runs to 16 residues. Trimming left V 8 bases short and J 0 bases short, with 17 bases between. DNA for the CDR3: TGCGCCAGCTCAATCGCCCAGGGGAGCTCCTACAATGAGCAGTTCTTC. Residues: CASSIAQGSSYNEQFF.

In this sample, this clone turned up a few times. The chain recombines TRBV4-3 with TRBJ2-7; TRBD1 matches 8 bases. V lost 1 base and J lost 0; bases outside the gene matches: 5. CDR1 is LGHNA and CDR2 is YSLEER in the germline V gene. CDR3 size: 16 residues. CDR3 amino acids: CASSQGQGAISYEQYF. The CDR3 bases are TGCGCCAGCAGCCAAGGGCAGGGGGCTATCTCCTACGAGCAGTACTTC.

J is TRBJ1-5 and V is TRBV5-1; maybe TRBD1 (5 bases). The CDR3 runs to 14 residues. The V gene lost 4 bases and the J gene lost 8 bases, with 16 bases spanning the gap. Germline V gene data show CDR1 as SGHRS and CDR2 as YFSETQ. This chain's CDR3 is CASSQLGVGEPQHF. The CDR3 coding sequence is TGCGCCAGCAGCCAACTAGGGGTAGGGGAGCCCCAGCATTTT.